The 4 T cell receptor beta chains listed next were all sequenced from one sample in a study of blood T cell repertoires in COVID-19. Some clones are missing from TCRdb's copy, which holds only in-frame ones; the method was immunoSEQ multiplex PCR. The data hold tens of thousands of clones, with nearly 80% observed a single time. Sample: peripheral blood. Every receptor here comes from a man aged 70 or older with COVID-19, enrolled during active disease.

This clone came up many times. The chain uses TRBV6-2 or TRBV6-3 and TRBJ1-1; no clear D. The V and J ends lost 3 bases and 11 bases respectively, with 13 bases between them. Germline CDR1 and CDR2: MNHEY and SVGEGT. The CDR3 contains 12 residues. The CDR3 reads CASSYIAGNAFF. CDR3 in DNA: TGTGCCAGCAGTTATATCGCCGGGAACGCTTTCTTT.

The gene calls are TRBV18 and TRBJ2-7; D perhaps matches TRBD2 (6 bases). Germline CDR1 KGHSH, CDR2 LQKENI. The CDR3 loop spans 16 amino acids. With 3 bases removed from V and 0 bases from J, the gap between germline ends came to 15 bases. The CDR3 spells CASSPSGGASSYEQYF. CDR3 nucleotides: TGTGCCAGCTCACCTTCGGGCGGGGCTAGCTCCTACGAGCAGTACTTC.

The V gene is TRBV27, the J gene TRBJ1-1; possibly TRBD1 for D (6 bases). The CDR3 has 16 residues. Germline V gene data show CDR1 as MNHEY and CDR2 as SMNVEV (reference sequence). V was pared by 1 base and J by 1 base, with 13 bases between. CDR3 in amino acids: CASSLYYRVGNTEAFF. In nucleotides, the CDR3 is TGTGCCAGCAGTTTATATTACAGGGTGGGGAACACTGAAGCTTTCTTT.

The chain carries TRBV6-5 and TRBJ1-3; possible D gene TRBD1, 5 bases. This CDR3 has 13 residues. Trimming took off 6 bases at V and 4 bases at J, with 10 bases between the two ends. Germline V gene data show CDR1 as MNHEY and CDR2 as SVGAGI. DNA for the CDR3: TGTGCCAGCAGCCGCGGGGCCGGAAACACCATATATTTT. It translates to CASSRGAGNTIYF.